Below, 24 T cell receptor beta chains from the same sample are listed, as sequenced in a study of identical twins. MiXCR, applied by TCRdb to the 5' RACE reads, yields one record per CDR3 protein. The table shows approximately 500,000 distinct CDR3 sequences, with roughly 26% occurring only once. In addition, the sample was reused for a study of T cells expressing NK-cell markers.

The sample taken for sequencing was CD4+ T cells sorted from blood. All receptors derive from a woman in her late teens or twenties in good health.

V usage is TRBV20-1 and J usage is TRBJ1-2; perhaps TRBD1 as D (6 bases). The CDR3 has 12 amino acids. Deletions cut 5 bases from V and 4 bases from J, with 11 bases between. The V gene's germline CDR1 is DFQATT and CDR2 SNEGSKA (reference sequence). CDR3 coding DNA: TGCAGTGCTTTTGGAGGGGGCTATGGCTACACCTTC. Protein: CSAFGGGYGYTF.

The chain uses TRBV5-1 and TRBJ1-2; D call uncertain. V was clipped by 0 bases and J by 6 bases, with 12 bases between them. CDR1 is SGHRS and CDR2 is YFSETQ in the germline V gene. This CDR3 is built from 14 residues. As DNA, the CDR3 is TGCGCCAGCAGCTTGGAAGCTATGGGCCATGGCTACACCTTC. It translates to CASSLEAMGHGYTF. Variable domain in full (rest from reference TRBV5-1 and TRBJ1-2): KAGVTQTPRYLIKTRGQQVTLSCSPISGHRSVSWYQQTPGQGLQFLFEYFSETQRNKGNFPGRFSGRQFSNSRSEMNVSTLELGDSALYLCASSLEAMGHGYTFGSGTRLTVV.

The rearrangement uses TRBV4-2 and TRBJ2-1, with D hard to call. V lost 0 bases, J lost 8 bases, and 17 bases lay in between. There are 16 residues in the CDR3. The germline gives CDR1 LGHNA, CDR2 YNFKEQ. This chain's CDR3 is CASSQDIGAGGDEQFF. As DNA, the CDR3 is TGTGCCAGCAGCCAAGATATCGGCGCAGGCGGAGATGAGCAGTTCTTC.

DNA of the CDR3: TGTGCCAGCAGCCCGGGGGCGGTCTATGGCTACACCTTC. Protein product: CASSPGAVYGYTF. The V and J genes are TRBV9 and TRBJ1-2; TRBD1 might be the D (6 bases). There are 13 residues in the CDR3. Germline CDR1 is SGDLS and CDR2 is YYNGEE. The V end lost 4 bases, the J end lost 4 bases, and 11 bases lay between the germline ends.

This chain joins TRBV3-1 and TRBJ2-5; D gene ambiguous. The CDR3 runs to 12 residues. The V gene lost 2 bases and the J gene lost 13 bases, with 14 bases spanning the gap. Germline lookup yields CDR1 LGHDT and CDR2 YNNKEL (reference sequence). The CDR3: CASSQWTTHRYF. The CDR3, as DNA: TGTGCCAGCAGCCAATGGACCACGCATCGGTACTTC.

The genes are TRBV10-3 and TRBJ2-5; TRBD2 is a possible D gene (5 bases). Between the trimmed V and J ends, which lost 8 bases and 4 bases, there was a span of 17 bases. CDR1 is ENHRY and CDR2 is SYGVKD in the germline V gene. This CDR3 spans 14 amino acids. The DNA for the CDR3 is TGTGCCATCGGAAGGGAGACGCCCCCAGAGACCCAGTACTTC. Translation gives CAIGRETPPETQYF.

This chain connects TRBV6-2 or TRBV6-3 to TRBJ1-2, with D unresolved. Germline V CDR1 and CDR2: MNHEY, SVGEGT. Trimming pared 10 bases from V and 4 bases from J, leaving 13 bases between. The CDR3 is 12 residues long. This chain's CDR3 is CATSWQSYGYTF. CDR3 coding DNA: TGTGCCACCTCATGGCAAAGCTATGGCTACACCTTC.

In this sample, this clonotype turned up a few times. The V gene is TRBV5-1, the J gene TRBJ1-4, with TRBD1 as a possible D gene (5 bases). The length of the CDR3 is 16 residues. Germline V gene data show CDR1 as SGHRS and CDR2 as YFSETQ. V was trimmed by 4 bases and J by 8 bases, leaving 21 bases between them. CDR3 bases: TGCGCCAGCAGCCCCGGGGCACCGGAGGGAAGCGAAAAACTGTTTTTT. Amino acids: CASSPGAPEGSEKLFF.

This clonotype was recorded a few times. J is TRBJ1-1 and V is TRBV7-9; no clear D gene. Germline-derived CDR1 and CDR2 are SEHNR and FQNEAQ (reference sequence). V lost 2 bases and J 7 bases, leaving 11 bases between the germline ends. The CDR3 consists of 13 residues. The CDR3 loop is CASSLRADIEAFF. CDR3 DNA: TGTGCCAGCAGCTTACGGGCTGACATTGAAGCTTTCTTT.

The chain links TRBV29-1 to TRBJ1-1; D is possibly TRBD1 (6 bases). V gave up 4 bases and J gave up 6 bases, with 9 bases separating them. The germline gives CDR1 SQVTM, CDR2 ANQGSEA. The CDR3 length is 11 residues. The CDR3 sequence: CSVAGVAEAFF. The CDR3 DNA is TGCAGCGTTGCAGGGGTGGCTGAAGCTTTCTTT.

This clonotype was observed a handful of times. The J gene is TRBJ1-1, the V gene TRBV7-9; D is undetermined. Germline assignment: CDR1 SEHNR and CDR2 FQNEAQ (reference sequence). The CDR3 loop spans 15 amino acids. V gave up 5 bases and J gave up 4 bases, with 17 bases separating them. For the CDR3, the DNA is TGTGCCAGCAGCCACGGAGGTACTGATGTCACTGAAGCTTTCTTT. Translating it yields CASSHGGTDVTEAFF.

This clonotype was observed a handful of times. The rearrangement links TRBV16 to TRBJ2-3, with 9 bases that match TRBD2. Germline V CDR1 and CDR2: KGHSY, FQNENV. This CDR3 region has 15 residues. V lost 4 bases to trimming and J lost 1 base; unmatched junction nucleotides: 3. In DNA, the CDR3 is TGTGCCAGCAGCCGATGGACTAGCGGCACAGATACGCAGTATTTT. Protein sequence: CASSRWTSGTDTQYF. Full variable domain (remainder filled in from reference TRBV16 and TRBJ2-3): GEEVAQTPKHLVRGEGQKAKLYCAPIKGHSYVFWYQQVLKNEFKFLISFQNENVFDETGMPKERFSAKCLPNSPCSLEIQATKLEDSAVYFCASSRWTSGTDTQYFGPGTRLTVL.

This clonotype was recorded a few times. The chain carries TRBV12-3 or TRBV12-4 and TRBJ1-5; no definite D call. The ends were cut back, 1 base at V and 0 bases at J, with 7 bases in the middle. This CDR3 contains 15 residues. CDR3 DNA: TGTGCCAGCAGTTTAGGACCGGATAGCAATCAGCCCCAGCATTTT. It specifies CASSLGPDSNQPQHF.

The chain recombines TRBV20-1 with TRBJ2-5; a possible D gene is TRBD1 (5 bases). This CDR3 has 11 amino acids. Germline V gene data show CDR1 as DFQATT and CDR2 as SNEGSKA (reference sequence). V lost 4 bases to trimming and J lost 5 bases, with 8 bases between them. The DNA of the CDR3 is TGCAGTGCTACAGGGTGGGAGACCCAGTACTTC. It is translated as CSATGWETQYF.

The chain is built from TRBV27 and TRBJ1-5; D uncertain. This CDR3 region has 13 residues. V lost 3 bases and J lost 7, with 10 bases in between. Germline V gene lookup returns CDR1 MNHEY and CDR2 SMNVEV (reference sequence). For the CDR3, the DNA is TGTGCCAGCAGTTTTAGGTCGGGCCAGCCCCAGCATTTT. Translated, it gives CASSFRSGQPQHF.

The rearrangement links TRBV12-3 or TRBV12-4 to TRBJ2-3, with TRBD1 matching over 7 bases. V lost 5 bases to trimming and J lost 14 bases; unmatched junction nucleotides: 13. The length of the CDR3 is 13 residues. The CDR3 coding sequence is TGTGCCAGCAGTCCTACCTACCGACAGGGACGGTATTTT. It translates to CASSPTYRQGRYF.

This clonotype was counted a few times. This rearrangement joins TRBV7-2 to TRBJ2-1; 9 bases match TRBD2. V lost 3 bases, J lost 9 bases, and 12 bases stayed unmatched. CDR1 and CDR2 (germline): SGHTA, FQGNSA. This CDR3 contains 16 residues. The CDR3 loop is CASSLRGLAGTSEQFF. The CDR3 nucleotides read TGTGCCAGCAGCTTGCGGGGCCTAGCGGGAACAAGTGAGCAGTTCTTC.

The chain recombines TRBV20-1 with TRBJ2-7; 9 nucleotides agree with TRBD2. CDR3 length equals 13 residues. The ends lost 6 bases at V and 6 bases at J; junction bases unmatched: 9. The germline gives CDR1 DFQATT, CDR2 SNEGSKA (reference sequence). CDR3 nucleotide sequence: TGCAGTGCCACCTCGGCGGGGGGGGGCGAGCAGTACTTC. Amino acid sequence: CSATSAGGGEQYF.

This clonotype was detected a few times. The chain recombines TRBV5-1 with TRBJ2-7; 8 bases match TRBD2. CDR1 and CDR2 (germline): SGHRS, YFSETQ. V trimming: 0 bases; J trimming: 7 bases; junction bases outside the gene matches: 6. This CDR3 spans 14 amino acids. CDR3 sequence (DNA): TGCGCCAGCAGCTTGGGGAGGATAGCGGGAGAGCAGTACTTC. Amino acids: CASSLGRIAGEQYF.

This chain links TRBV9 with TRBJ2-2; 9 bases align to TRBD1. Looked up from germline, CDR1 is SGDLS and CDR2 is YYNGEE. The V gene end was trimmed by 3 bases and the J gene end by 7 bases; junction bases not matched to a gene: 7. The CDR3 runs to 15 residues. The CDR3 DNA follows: TGTGCCAGCAGCGCGTGGACAGGGGAAATCGGGGAGCTGTTTTTT. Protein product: CASSAWTGEIGELFF.

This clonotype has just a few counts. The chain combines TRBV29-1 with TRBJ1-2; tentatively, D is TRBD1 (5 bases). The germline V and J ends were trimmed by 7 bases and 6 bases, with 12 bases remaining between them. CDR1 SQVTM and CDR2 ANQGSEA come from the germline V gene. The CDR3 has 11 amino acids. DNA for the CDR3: TGCAGCGCAAGAACGGGGGATGGCTACACCTTC. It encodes CSARTGDGYTF.

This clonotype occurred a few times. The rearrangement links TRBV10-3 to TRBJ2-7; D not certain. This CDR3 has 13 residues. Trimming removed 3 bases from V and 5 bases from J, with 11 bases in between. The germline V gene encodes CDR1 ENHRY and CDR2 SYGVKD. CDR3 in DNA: TGTGCCATCAGTGACGGACCGCCGCACGAGCAGTACTTC. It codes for CAISDGPPHEQYF.

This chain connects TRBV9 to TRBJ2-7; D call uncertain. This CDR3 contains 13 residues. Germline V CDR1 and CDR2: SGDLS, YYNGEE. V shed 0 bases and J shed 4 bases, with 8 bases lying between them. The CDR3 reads CASSVGSRYEQYF. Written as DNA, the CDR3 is TGTGCCAGCAGCGTAGGTTCCCGGTACGAGCAGTACTTC.

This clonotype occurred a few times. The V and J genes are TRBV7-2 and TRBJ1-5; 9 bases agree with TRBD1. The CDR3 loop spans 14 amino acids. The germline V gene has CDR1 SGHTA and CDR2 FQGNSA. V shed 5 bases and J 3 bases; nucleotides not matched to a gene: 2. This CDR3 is CASSRDRDNQPQHF. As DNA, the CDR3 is TGTGCCAGCAGCCGGGACAGGGACAATCAGCCCCAGCATTTT.